This TCR beta chain was profiled in a study of T cell repertoires in cytomegalovirus infection. At the level of the study: Public TCR beta signatures provided an indication of both CMV infection and a matching HLA type. Whole-study findings and limits: What dominated the ex vivo response were HLA-C-restricted CMV-specific TCR beta clonotypes. Summed public TCR beta family frequency identified CMV carriers bearing the relevant HLA.

One entry per CDR3 protein, called by TCRdb with MiXCR from the reads. The profile covers approximately 180,000 distinct CDR3 sequences, with roughly 9.8% appearing a single time and about 4.6% taken by the ten largest. Ten or more counts support this clonotype. Its matching antigen is unknown. Material for sequencing was PBMCs. This sequence originates from a human donor in good health (CMV status not recorded). Some clones in this sample may be carry-over from other donors' samples.

The CDR3 sequence is CASSQGAGGVGGETQYF. CDR3 nucleotide sequence: TGCGCCAGCAGCCAAGGTGCGGGGGGGGTCGGCGGGGAGACCCAGTACTTC. The V call is TRBV4-3, the J call TRBJ2-5; 9 bases agree with TRBD2. Germline V CDR1 and CDR2: LGHNA, YSLEER. This CDR3 is 17 amino acids long. V lost 1 base to trimming and J lost 5 bases; unmatched junction nucleotides: 11.